This TCR beta chain was retrieved from a study of technical replicates of blood from a few donors. This CDR3 spans 16 amino acids. Trimming shortened V by 4 bases and J by 0 bases, and 15 bases separated the two germline ends. CDR1 and CDR2 from the germline V gene are MDHEN and SYDVKM. TCRdb keeps only in-frame clones here, not all; method: immunoSEQ multiplex PCR. The sample includes 90,000 to 100,000 clones, roughly 94% of them seen just once. The chain has TRBV28 and TRBJ1-2; D gene ambiguous. The origin of this receptor is a human donor in good health. The sequencing sample was made of T cells isolated from PBMCs. The CDR3, as DNA: TGTGCCAGCAGTTCCGCCCTGGGCCCCGCTAACTATGGCTACACCTTC. This translates into CASSSALGPANYGYTF.